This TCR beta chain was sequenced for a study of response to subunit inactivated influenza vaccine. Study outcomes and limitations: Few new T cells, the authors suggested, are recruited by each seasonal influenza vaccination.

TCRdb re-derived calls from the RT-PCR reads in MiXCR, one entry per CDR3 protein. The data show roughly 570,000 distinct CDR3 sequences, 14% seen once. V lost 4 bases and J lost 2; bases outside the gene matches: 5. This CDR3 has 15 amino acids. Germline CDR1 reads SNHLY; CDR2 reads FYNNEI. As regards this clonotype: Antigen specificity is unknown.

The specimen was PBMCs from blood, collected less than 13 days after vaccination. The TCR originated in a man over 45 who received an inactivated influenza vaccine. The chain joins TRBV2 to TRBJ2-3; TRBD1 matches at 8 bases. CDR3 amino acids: CASSGTGTTTDTQYF. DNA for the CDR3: TGTGCCAGCAGTGGGACAGGGACCACCACAGATACGCAGTATTTT.